This T cell receptor (beta chain) was captured by sequencing in a study of T cells in Graves' hyperthyroidism and ophthalmopathy. Details on this clonotype: Its antigen is not known.

The source material, RNA transcripts, was used to amplify TCR beta CDR3 regions. TCR CDR3 regions were first amplified by RT-PCR with HTBI primers. TCRdb fed the multiplex PCR reads into MiXCR, producing one record per CDR3 protein. The data show fewer than 700,000 distinct CDR3 sequences, with 15% to 20% seen just once and approximately 18% held by the top ten. The CDR3 has 15 residues. V lost 2 bases to trimming and J lost 5 bases, with 15 bases between them. Per germline, CDR1 MNHEY and CDR2 SMNVEV (reference sequence). Study-wide results and limits: A model of 13 V-J features distinguished ophthalmopathy from stable hyperthyroidism. Blood also held most thyroid clonotypes expanded beyond 0.001.

The genes are TRBV27 and TRBJ2-5; tentatively, D is TRBD1 or TRBD2 (6 bases each). The receptor's source is a woman aged 18-29 years with Graves' ophthalmopathy. The sequenced material came from blood. In nucleotides, the CDR3 is TGTGCCAGCAGTTTAAGTCCCACAGGGAGGGAGACCCAGTACTTC. Amino acid sequence: CASSLSPTGRETQYF.